One and the same sample provided the 16 T cell receptor beta chains below, sequenced in a study of shared clonotypes between healthy human individuals. The data were produced by immunoSEQ multiplex PCR, yet TCRdb's version contains in-frame clones alone and is incomplete. The table has approximately 530,000 clones, approximately 95% seen once; the top ten hold approximately 0.06%. The source material was naive CD4+ T cells sorted from blood. Subset described: CD45RA+ positively selected. These receptors were taken from a woman in her 30s in good health.

The chain is built from TRBV5-1 and TRBJ1-2, with 7 bases that match TRBD1. CDR1 and CDR2 (germline): SGHRS, YFSETQ. Unmatched junction bases numbered 12, after V lost 0 bases and J lost 4 bases. The CDR3 extends over 17 amino acids. DNA of the CDR3: TGCGCCAGCAGCTTGGCCGGGGGGACAGAACGCCTCTATGGCTACACCTTC. Protein sequence: CASSLAGGTERLYGYTF.

This chain joins TRBV28 and TRBJ2-7; D is unclear. CDR3 length equals 15 residues. Trimming cost V 5 bases and J 1 base, with 15 bases left between them. CDR1 and CDR2 (germline): MDHEN, SYDVKM. CDR3 DNA: TGTGCCAGCAGTCCGTGGACGGTCTCTTCCTACGAGCAGTACTTC. Its protein is CASSPWTVSSYEQYF.

The chain combines TRBV7-9 with TRBJ2-5; 15 bases agree with TRBD2. V lost 5 bases and J lost 4; bases outside the gene matches: 2. This CDR3 comprises 15 residues. CDR1 is SEHNR and CDR2 is FQNEAQ in the germline V gene (reference sequence). The CDR3 DNA reads as TGTGCCAGCAGCCAGGGACTAGCGGGAGGAGAGACCCAGTACTTC. This gives the protein CASSQGLAGGETQYF.

The V call is TRBV15, the J call TRBJ1-2; a possible D gene is TRBD1 (5 bases). There are 15 residues in the CDR3. Germline V gives CDR1 LNHNV, CDR2 YYDKDF (reference sequence). Trimming stripped 1 base from V and 4 bases from J, with 13 bases between. The CDR3 sequence is CATSRASRAAYGYTF. The CDR3 DNA follows: TGTGCCACCAGCAGAGCCTCCAGGGCTGCCTATGGCTACACCTTC.

This chain uses TRBV6-1 with TRBJ2-5; D not certain. CDR3 length: 15 residues. Germline CDR1 reads MNHNS; CDR2 reads SASEGT. V was pared by 11 bases and J by 5 bases, with 24 bases between. As DNA, the CDR3 is TGTGCCGCCGCTGAGCCAGGTTCGAGGTGGGAGACCCAGTACTTC. It encodes CAAAEPGSRWETQYF.

The V and J genes are TRBV27 and TRBJ1-1, with TRBD1 matching 7 bases. After removal of 3 bases from V and 6 bases from J, the junction contained 7 bases not matched to a gene. There are 14 residues in the CDR3. The germline V gene encodes CDR1 MNHEY and CDR2 SMNVEV (reference sequence). CDR3 in DNA: TGTGCCAGCAGTTTCTCAAGACAGGGACCTGAAGCTTTCTTT. Protein: CASSFSRQGPEAFF.

This sequence joins TRBV27 and TRBJ1-5; no reliable D call. Germline CDR1 reads MNHEY; CDR2 reads SMNVEV (reference sequence). The germline V and J ends were trimmed by 0 bases and 4 bases, with 10 bases remaining between them. The length of the CDR3 is 15 residues. The CDR3 here is CASSLSGQRNQPQHF. The CDR3 DNA sequence: TGTGCCAGCAGTTTATCAGGTCAGAGAAATCAGCCCCAGCATTTT.

The rearrangement uses TRBV7-9 and TRBJ2-1, with D unresolved. Germline V gives CDR1 SEHNR, CDR2 FQNEAQ (reference sequence). The CDR3 sequence is 12 residues long. Trimming removed 5 bases from V and 11 bases from J, with 13 bases in between. This CDR3 is CASSLDTGKQFF. The DNA of the CDR3 is TGTGCCAGCAGCCTGGATACCGGAAAGCAGTTCTTC.

The table lists this clone with a count of one. This chain joins TRBV19 and TRBJ2-5; tentatively, D is TRBD2 (6 bases). The end of the DNA aligns better with TRBJ2-7, so the J call may be wrong. The CDR3 sequence is 15 residues long. CDR1 and CDR2 from the germline V gene are LNHDA and SQIVND (reference sequence). The CDR3 DNA is TGTGCCAGTGGGCCCCGGGACTCAGGCCTTGGCGAGCAGTACTTC. Translated, it gives CASGPRDSGLGEQYF.

With respect to this clone: Other DNA sequences within the sample encode an identical CDR3. The gene calls are TRBV30 and TRBJ2-7, with TRBD2 matching over 9 bases. Germline loops: CDR1 GTSNPN, CDR2 SVGIG (reference sequence). The CDR3 covers 12 residues. The V segment lost 4 bases and the J segment 4 bases; nucleotides outside the gene matches: 2. CDR3 sequence reads: CAWTSGTYEQYF. For the CDR3, the DNA is TGTGCCTGGACTAGCGGGACTTACGAGCAGTACTTC.

V and J are TRBV21-1 and TRBJ1-5. TRBV21-1 is deemed a pseudogene. The CDR3 is made up of 18 amino acids. The CDR3 is CASSPHPRRGECFQPQHF. DNA of the CDR3: TGTGCCAGCAGCCCACATCCTCGGAGGGGCGAGTGTTTTCAGCCCCAGCATTTT.

This clone was detected only once. V usage is TRBV27 and J usage is TRBJ2-2; D might be TRBD1 (5 bases). Germline CDR1 MNHEY, CDR2 SMNVEV (reference sequence). There are 15 residues in the CDR3. V was cut by 5 bases and J by 3 bases, with 13 bases left in between. The CDR3 spells CASSSSGRYTGELFF. The CDR3 nucleotides are TGTGCCAGCAGTAGTTCAGGGCGCTACACCGGGGAGCTGTTTTTT.

This chain connects TRBV5-1 to TRBJ1-3; 8 bases fit TRBD1. The CDR3 consists of 15 residues. J lost 3 bases, V lost 4 bases, and 6 bases had no gene match. In germline, CDR1 is SGHRS, CDR2 YFSETQ. The CDR3 region is CASSNPDRDGNTIYF. The CDR3 coding sequence is TGCGCCAGCAGCAATCCGGACAGGGATGGAAACACCATATATTTT. Together with reference TRBV5-1 and TRBJ1-3, the CDR3 gives the full variable domain: KAGVTQTPRYLIKTRGQQVTLSCSPISGHRSVSWYQQTPGQGLQFLFEYFSETQRNKGNFPGRFSGRQFSNSRSEMNVSTLELGDSALYLCASSNPDRDGNTIYFGEGSWLTVV.

The chain links TRBV5-1 to TRBJ2-5; 8 bases map to TRBD1. The CDR3 is made up of 17 amino acids. Germline V lookup: CDR1 SGHRS, CDR2 YFSETQ. Losses at the gene ends were 6 bases for V and 5 bases for J; bases not matched to a gene: 18. The chain's CDR3 is CASNRRDRLTGDETQYF. The CDR3 DNA is TGCGCCAGCAACCGACGTGACAGGTTGACAGGGGATGAGACCCAGTACTTC.

CDR3 amino acids: CASGGGFYEQYF. CDR3 nucleotide sequence: TGTGCCAGCGGGGGGGGCTTCTACGAGCAGTACTTC. This sequence joins TRBV28 and TRBJ2-7; tentative D call: TRBD2 (7 bases). Germline V gene data show CDR1 as MDHEN and CDR2 as SYDVKM. The CDR3 contains 12 residues. With 8 bases removed from V and 3 bases from J, the gap between germline ends came to 11 bases.

The chain couples TRBV28 to TRBJ2-5, with TRBD1 identical over 9 bases. The DNA end favors TRBJ2-7, so the J call may be wrong. The CDR3 sequence is 14 residues long. Germline CDR1 reads MDHEN; CDR2 reads SYDVKM. As DNA, the CDR3 is TGTGCCAGCAGTGCCTACAGGGGGCCCTACGAGCAGTACTTC. Protein product: CASSAYRGPYEQYF.